Sequencing of this TCR beta chain was carried out in a study of breast tumors, draining lymph nodes, adjacent tissues. Samples came from axillary lymph nodes draining the breast cancer. CDR3 length equals 14 residues. Germline CDR1 is SGHTA and CDR2 is FQGNSA. V shed 5 bases and J 5 bases; nucleotides not matched to a gene: 5. TCRdb reanalysed the multiplex PCR reads using MiXCR and keeps one entry per CDR3 protein. The table lists 90,000 to 120,000 distinct CDR3 sequences, roughly 20% of them singletons. The receptor comes from a female donor with breast cancer. Some clones in this sample may be carry-over from other donors' samples. The specimen sequenced was axillary lymph node tissue. The gene calls are TRBV7-2 and TRBJ2-5, with 10 bases identical to TRBD1. In DNA, the CDR3 is TGTGCCAGCAGCCCGGGACAGGGGCGGGAGACCCAGTACTTC. Protein: CASSPGQGRETQYF.